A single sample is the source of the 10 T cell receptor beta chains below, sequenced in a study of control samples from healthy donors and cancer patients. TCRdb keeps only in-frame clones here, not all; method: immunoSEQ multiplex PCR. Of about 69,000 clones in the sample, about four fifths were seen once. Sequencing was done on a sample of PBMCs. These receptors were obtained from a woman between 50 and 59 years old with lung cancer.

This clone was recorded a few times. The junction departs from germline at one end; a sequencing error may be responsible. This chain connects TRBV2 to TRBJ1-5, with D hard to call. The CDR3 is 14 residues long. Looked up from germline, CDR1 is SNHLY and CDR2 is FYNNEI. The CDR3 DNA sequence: TGTGCCAGCAGAGAAGGGCCACAAATGCAGCCCCAGCATTTT. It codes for CASREGPQMQPQHF.

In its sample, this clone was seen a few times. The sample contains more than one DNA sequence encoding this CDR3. In DNA form, the CDR3 reads TGTGCCAGCAGCTTACAGGGGAGCACTGAAGCTTTCTTT. Protein: CASSLQGSTEAFF. The chain carries TRBV7-9 and TRBJ1-1, with D possibly TRBD1 on 6 matching bases. From germline, CDR1 is SEHNR and CDR2 FQNEAQ (reference sequence). The CDR3 is 13 amino acids. The V end was cut by 2 bases, the J end by 4 bases, with 8 bases between.

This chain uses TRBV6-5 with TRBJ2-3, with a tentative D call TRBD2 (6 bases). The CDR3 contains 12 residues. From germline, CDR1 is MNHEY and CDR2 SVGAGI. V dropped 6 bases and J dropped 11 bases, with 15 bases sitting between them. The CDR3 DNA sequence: TGTGCCAGCAGCCTCGGGGGTCTTAGGCAGTATTTT. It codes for CASSLGGLRQYF.

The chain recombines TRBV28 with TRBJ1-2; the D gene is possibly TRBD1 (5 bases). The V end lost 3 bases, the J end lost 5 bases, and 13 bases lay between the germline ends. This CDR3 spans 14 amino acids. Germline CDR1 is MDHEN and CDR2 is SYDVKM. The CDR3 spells CASSLGGAGYGYTF. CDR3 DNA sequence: TGTGCCAGCAGTTTGGGTGGGGCGGGGTATGGCTACACCTTC.

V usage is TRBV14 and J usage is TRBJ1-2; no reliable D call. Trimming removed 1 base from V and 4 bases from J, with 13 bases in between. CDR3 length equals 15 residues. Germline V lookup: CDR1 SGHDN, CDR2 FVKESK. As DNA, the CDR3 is TGTGCCAGCAGCCAAGTGCTGGGAAAGGGCTATGGCTACACCTTC. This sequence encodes CASSQVLGKGYGYTF. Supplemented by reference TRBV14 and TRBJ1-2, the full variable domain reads EAGVTQFPSHSVIEKGQTVTLRCDPISGHDNLYWYRRVMGKEIKFLLHFVKESKQDESGMPNNRFLAERTGGTYSTLKVQPAELEDSGVYFCASSQVLGKGYGYTFGSGTRLTVV.

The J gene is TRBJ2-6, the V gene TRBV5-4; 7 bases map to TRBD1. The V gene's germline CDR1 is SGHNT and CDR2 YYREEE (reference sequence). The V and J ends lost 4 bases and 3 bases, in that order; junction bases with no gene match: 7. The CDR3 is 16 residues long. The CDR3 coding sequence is TGTGCCAGCAGCGGGGGACAGCTGGATGGGGCCAACGTCCTGACTTTC. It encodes CASSGGQLDGANVLTF.

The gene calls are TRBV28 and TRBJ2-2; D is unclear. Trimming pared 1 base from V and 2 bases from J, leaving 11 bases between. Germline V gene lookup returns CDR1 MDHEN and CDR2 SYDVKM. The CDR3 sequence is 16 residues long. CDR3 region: CASSLSGRLNTGELFF. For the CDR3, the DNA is TGTGCCAGCAGTTTATCAGGAAGGTTAAACACCGGGGAGCTGTTTTTT.

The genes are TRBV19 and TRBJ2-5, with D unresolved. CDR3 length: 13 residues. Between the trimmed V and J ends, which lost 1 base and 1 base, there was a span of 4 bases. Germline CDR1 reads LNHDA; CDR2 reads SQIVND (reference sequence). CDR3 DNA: TGTGCCAGTAGTATAGGGCCCCAAGAGACCCAGTACTTC. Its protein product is CASSIGPQETQYF.

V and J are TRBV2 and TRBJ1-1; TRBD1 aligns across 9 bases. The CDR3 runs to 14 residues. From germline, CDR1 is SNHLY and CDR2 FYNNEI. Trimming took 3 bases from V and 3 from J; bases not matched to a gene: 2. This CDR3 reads CASSDGDRDTEAFF. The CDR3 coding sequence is TGTGCCAGCAGTGACGGGGACAGGGACACTGAAGCTTTCTTT. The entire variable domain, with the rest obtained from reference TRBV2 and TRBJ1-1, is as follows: EPEVTQTPSHQVTQMGQEVILRCVPISNHLYFYWYRQILGQKVEFLVSFYNNEISEKSEIFDDQFSVERPDGSNFTLKIRSTKLEDSAMYFCASSDGDRDTEAFFGQGTRLTVV.

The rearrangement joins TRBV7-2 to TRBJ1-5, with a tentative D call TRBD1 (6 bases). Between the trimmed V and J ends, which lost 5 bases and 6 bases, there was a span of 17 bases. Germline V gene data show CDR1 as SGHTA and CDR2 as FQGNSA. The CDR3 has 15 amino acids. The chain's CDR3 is CASSPDTGPGQPQHF. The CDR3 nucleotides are TGTGCCAGCAGCCCAGATACAGGGCCCGGTCAGCCCCAGCATTTT.